The 22 T cell receptor beta chains listed next were all sequenced from one sample in a study of blood T cell repertoires in COVID-19. The data were produced by immunoSEQ multiplex PCR, yet TCRdb's version contains in-frame clones alone and is incomplete. Of more than 300,000 clones in the sample, 70% to 90% were seen once. Sequencing input: PBMCs or T cells enriched from blood (not recorded which). The receptor source for this set is a man between 35 and 55 years old in a cohort exposed to, infected with or recovered from COVID-19 (not recorded which).

There are a few counts of this clone. This chain connects TRBV18 to TRBJ2-3, with 14 bases lining up with TRBD2. Looked up from germline, CDR1 is KGHSH and CDR2 is LQKENI. CDR3 size: 17 residues. The junction had 2 bases not matched to a gene; V was cut back by 0 bases and J by 3 bases. The chain's CDR3 is CASSPPGTSGRTDTQYF. CDR3 DNA: TGTGCCAGCTCACCACCTGGGACTAGCGGGAGAACAGATACGCAGTATTTT.

The chain joins TRBV5-1 to TRBJ1-4; 8 nucleotides match TRBD1. Trimming at V came to 5 bases and at J to 8 bases, leaving 5 bases not matched to a gene. Per the germline V gene, CDR1 is SGHRS and CDR2 is YFSETQ. The CDR3 contains 13 residues. CDR3 in DNA: TGCGCCAGCAGAGTGGGACAGGACGAAAAACTGTTTTTT. Protein sequence: CASRVGQDEKLFF.

V usage is TRBV5-8 and J usage is TRBJ1-4; the D is unclear. V gave up 5 bases and J gave up 4 bases, with 3 bases separating them. Looked up from germline, CDR1 is SGHTS and CDR2 is YDEGEE. The CDR3 has 11 amino acids. CDR3 nucleotide sequence: TGTGCCAGCAGTAATAATGAAAAACTGTTTTTT. As protein: CASSNNEKLFF.

This chain connects TRBV7-3 to TRBJ2-2; 7 nucleotides agree with TRBD1. Germline V gene sequence: CDR1 SGHTA, CDR2 FQGTGA. The CDR3 is made up of 16 amino acids. Unmatched junction bases numbered 12, after V lost 4 bases and J lost 7 bases. The chain's CDR3 is CASSSQGQPLGGELFF. DNA for the CDR3: TGTGCCAGCAGCTCTCAGGGACAGCCCCTAGGCGGGGAGCTGTTTTTT.

The chain uses TRBV6-1 and TRBJ2-2; no clear D. The CDR3 consists of 13 residues. Germline V CDR1 and CDR2: MNHNS, SASEGT. V was shortened by 3 bases and J by 3 bases, with 5 bases between the two germline ends. CDR3 region: CASSEWHTGELFF. The CDR3 DNA reads TGTGCCAGCAGTGAGTGGCACACCGGGGAGCTGTTTTTT.

V is TRBV27 and J is TRBJ2-1; no reliable D call. CDR1 MNHEY and CDR2 SMNVEV come from the germline V gene (reference sequence). The CDR3 covers 13 residues. The ends were cut back, 1 base at V and 7 bases at J, with 8 bases in the middle. The CDR3 region is CASSLWSENEQFF. In DNA, the CDR3 is TGTGCCAGCAGTTTATGGTCGGAGAATGAGCAGTTCTTC.

The CDR3 region is CASSSLLAGGHTTSTDTQYF. The CDR3 nucleotides are TGTGCCAGCAGTTCCCTCCTAGCGGGAGGACATACTACTAGCACAGATACGCAGTATTTT. The V call is TRBV27, the J call TRBJ2-3, with 11 bases identical to TRBD2. Trimming removed 4 bases from V and 0 bases from J; junction bases left unmatched: 15. The CDR3 is 20 residues long. CDR1 is MNHEY and CDR2 is SMNVEV in the germline V gene (reference sequence).

This chain links TRBV6-5 with TRBJ1-3; TRBD1 aligns across 8 bases. The germline V gene encodes CDR1 MNHEY and CDR2 SVGAGI. The ends lost 4 bases at V and 3 bases at J; junction bases unmatched: 5. This CDR3 has 15 amino acids. The CDR3 reads CASSFRGHGGNTIYF. The CDR3 bases are TGTGCCAGCAGTTTCAGGGGGCATGGTGGAAACACCATATATTTT.

The rearrangement joins TRBV5-1 to TRBJ1-5; 8 bases match TRBD1. Germline trimming cut 4 bases from V and 3 bases from J; bases unmatched to any gene: 6. The CDR3 consists of 15 residues. Germline CDR1 and CDR2: SGHRS and YFSETQ. CDR3 sequence reads: CASSPMTGVNQPQHF. In nucleotides, the CDR3 is TGCGCCAGCAGCCCGATGACAGGGGTCAATCAGCCCCAGCATTTT.

The genes are TRBV25-1 and TRBJ1-2; maybe TRBD1 (5 bases). V lost 3 bases and J 2 bases, leaving 13 bases between the germline ends. Per the germline V gene, CDR1 is MGHDK and CDR2 is SYGVNS. The CDR3 loop spans 15 amino acids. The CDR3 DNA follows: TGTGCCAGCAGTGACCCATTGGCAGGGAACTATGGCTACACCTTC. The encoded protein is CASSDPLAGNYGYTF.

The J gene is TRBJ2-2, the V gene TRBV6-4, with 8 bases aligning to TRBD1. CDR1 is MRHNA, CDR2 SNTAGT, per germline. CDR3 length: 15 residues. V shed 6 bases and J 4 bases; nucleotides not matched to a gene: 7. Here the CDR3 reads CASSASTGGTGELFF. CDR3 nucleotides: TGTGCCAGCAGCGCCAGTACAGGGGGCACCGGGGAGCTGTTTTTT.

The chain links TRBV6-6 to TRBJ1-2, with unresolved D. Germline-derived CDR1 and CDR2 are MNHNY and SVGAGI (reference sequence). V was trimmed by 6 bases and J by 4 bases, leaving 9 bases between them. The CDR3 contains 12 residues. The CDR3 region is CASSSEGYGYTF. In DNA form, the CDR3 reads TGTGCCAGCAGCAGTGAGGGCTATGGCTACACCTTC.

The chain links TRBV7-9 to TRBJ2-1; TRBD2 agrees at 7 bases. This CDR3 contains 15 residues. J was trimmed by 7 bases and V by 5 bases; bases with no gene match: 11. Germline CDR1 reads SEHNR; CDR2 reads FQNEAQ (reference sequence). The chain's CDR3 is CASSRRLAEGNEQFF. CDR3 nucleotide sequence: TGTGCCAGCAGCCGCAGGCTAGCGGAGGGGAATGAGCAGTTCTTC. The complete variable domain, with remaining parts taken from reference TRBV7-9 and TRBJ2-1, reads DTGVSQNPRHKITKRGQNVTFRCDPISEHNRLYWYRQTLGQGPEFLTYFQNEAQLEKSRLLSDRFSAERPKGSFSTLEIQRTEQGDSAMYLCASSRRLAEGNEQFFGPGTRLTVL.

The chain links TRBV6-1 to TRBJ2-4; 14 nucleotides match TRBD2. CDR1 and CDR2 from the germline V gene are MNHNS and SASEGT. After removal of 2 bases from V and 1 base from J, the junction contained 16 bases not matched to a gene. The CDR3 is 22 residues long. The CDR3 is CASSERTGSGTSGSGAKNIQYF. The CDR3 nucleotides are TGTGCCAGCAGTGAAAGAACTGGGTCGGGGACTAGCGGGAGCGGGGCCAAAAACATTCAGTACTTC.

The rearrangement uses TRBV2 and TRBJ2-7; D is perhaps TRBD1 (8 bases). This CDR3 region has 15 residues. Germline CDR1 reads SNHLY; CDR2 reads FYNNEI. With 7 bases removed from V and 2 bases from J, the gap between germline ends came to 18 bases. The CDR3 DNA reads as TGTGCCAGCATCCCGGAACAGGGGGGGGCCTACGAGCAGTACTTC. Translation: CASIPEQGGAYEQYF.

This sequence joins TRBV5-1 and TRBJ1-6; 7 nucleotides align to TRBD1. This CDR3 comprises 16 residues. V lost 4 bases to trimming and J lost 4 bases; unmatched junction nucleotides: 8. CDR1 SGHRS and CDR2 YFSETQ come from the germline V gene. CDR3 DNA: TGCGCCAGCAGCCTATCGGGACAGATTTATAATTCACCCCTCCACTTT. It translates to CASSLSGQIYNSPLHF.

The chain uses TRBV7-9 and TRBJ2-5; 8 nucleotides agree with TRBD2. V dropped 1 base and J dropped 1; count of bases not matched to a gene: 5. CDR1 SEHNR and CDR2 FQNEAQ come from the germline V gene (reference sequence). This CDR3 spans 16 amino acids. CDR3 coding DNA: TGTGCCAGCAGCTTAGGTTCCGGGACTAGCCAAGAGACCCAGTACTTC. Translated: CASSLGSGTSQETQYF.

Only one count was recorded for this clone. The V gene is TRBV27, the J gene TRBJ1-6, with no clear D. Germline CDR1 MNHEY, CDR2 SMNVEV (reference sequence). V lost 3 bases, J lost 8 bases, and 5 bases lay in between. The CDR3 covers 12 residues. The chain's CDR3 is CASSFPDSPLHF. CDR3 coding DNA: TGTGCCAGCAGTTTTCCCGATTCACCCCTCCACTTT.

The rearrangement uses TRBV11-2 and TRBJ1-1; D is unclear. The CDR3 spans 13 residues. Germline lookup yields CDR1 SGHAT and CDR2 FQNNGV. V lost 4 bases and J 0 bases, leaving 6 bases between the germline ends. CDR3 residues: CASSSHMNTEAFF. In nucleotides, the CDR3 is TGTGCCAGCAGCTCCCACATGAACACTGAAGCTTTCTTT.

The chain couples TRBV5-1 to TRBJ2-7; tentatively, D is TRBD2 (6 bases). CDR1 is SGHRS and CDR2 is YFSETQ in the germline V gene. The CDR3 is 16 amino acids. The V end lost 0 bases, the J end lost 2 bases, and 15 bases lay between the germline ends. DNA for the CDR3: TGCGCCAGCAGCTTGGACGAGGGCGGGGCCCCCTACGAGCAGTACTTC. Translation gives CASSLDEGGAPYEQYF.

The rearrangement links TRBV19 to TRBJ2-1; 10 nucleotides line up with TRBD1. The CDR3 has 14 amino acids. Germline V CDR1 and CDR2: LNHDA, SQIVND (reference sequence). V gave up 5 bases and J gave up 6 bases; unmatched junction bases: 4. The DNA for the CDR3 is TGTGCCAGTAGTCTGACAGGGGGCTTCAATGAGCAGTTCTTC. Residues: CASSLTGGFNEQFF.

The chain has TRBV28 and TRBJ1-2; tentatively, D is TRBD1 (6 bases). The V gene lost 6 bases and the J gene lost 8 bases, with 16 bases spanning the gap. This CDR3 spans 13 amino acids. Germline CDR1 and CDR2: MDHEN and SYDVKM. CDR3 in DNA: TGTGCCAGCAGATATACAGGGCCCGGCGGCTACACCTTC. Protein product: CASRYTGPGGYTF.